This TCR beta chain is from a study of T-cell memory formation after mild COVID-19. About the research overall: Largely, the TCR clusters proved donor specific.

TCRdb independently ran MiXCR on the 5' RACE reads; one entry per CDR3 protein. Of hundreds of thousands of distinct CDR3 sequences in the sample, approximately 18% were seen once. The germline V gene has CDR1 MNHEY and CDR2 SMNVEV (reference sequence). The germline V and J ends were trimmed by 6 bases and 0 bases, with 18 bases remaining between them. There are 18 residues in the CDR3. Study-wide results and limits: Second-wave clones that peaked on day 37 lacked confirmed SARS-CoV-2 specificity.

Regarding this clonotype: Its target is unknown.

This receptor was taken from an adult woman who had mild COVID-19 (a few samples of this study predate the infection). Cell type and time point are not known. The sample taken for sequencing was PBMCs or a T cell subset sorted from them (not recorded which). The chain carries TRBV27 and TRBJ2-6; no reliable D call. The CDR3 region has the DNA TGTGCCAGCAGCCGAAAGCCCCCAACAAGCTCTGGGGCCAACGTCCTGACTTTC. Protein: CASSRKPPTSSGANVLTF.